This T cell receptor beta chain was sequenced for a study of human T cells and chemical hapten exposure. Described time point: patch test 2, 6 weeks after DPC sensitization. Treatment given: therapeutic diphenylcyclopropenone sensitization with weekly scalp DPC. This CDR3 has 12 residues. V shed 4 bases and J shed 2 bases, with 6 bases lying between them. TCRdb called the RACE reads again in MiXCR, with one record for every CDR3 protein. The sample includes just over 350,000 distinct CDR3 sequences, over 6% of them seen just once. This rearrangement joins TRBV12-3 or TRBV12-4 to TRBJ2-7; a weak D match, TRBD1 (6 bases). Sequenced here: whole blood, sampled in connection with sensitization to the hapten diphenylcyclopropenone (DPC). The clonotype was recovered from a woman younger than 30 with alopecia areata. Some clones in this sample may be carry-over from other donors' samples. The chain's CDR3 is CASSWTAYEQYF. CDR3 bases: TGTGCCAGCAGTTGGACAGCCTACGAGCAGTACTTC.